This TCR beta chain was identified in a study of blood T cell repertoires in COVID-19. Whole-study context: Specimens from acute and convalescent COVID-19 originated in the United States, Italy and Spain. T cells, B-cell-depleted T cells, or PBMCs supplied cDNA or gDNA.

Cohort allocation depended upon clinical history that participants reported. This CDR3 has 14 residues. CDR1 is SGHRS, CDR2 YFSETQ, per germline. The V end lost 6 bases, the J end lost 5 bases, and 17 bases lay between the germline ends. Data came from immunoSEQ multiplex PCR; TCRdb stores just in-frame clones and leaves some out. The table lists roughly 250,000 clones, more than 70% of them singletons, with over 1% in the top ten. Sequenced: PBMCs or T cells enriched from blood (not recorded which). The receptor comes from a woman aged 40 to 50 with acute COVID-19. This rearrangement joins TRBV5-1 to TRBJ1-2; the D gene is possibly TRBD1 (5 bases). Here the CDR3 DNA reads TGCGCCAGCACCTATAACCAGGGTTCGTATGGCTACACCTTC. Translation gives CASTYNQGSYGYTF.